These T cell receptor beta chains were read from a single sample in a study of tumor and adjacent non-tumor tissue in lung cancer. MiXCR, applied by TCRdb to the multiplex PCR reads, yields one record per CDR3 protein. Here the sample spans roughly 69,000 distinct CDR3 sequences, around 76% being singletons. Sequenced: distant non-tumor lung tissue. The receptors here all came from a man between 60 and 75 years old with non-small cell lung cancer. The CDR3 runs from the conserved cysteine through the conserved F or W. A D gene is named only where the DNA matches it firmly. Clone size is given for some rows only: seen once, a few or many times, or a class if the clone is expanded.

V gene: TRBV11-2
D gene: -
J gene: TRBJ2-3
clone size: many
CDR3 protein: CASEVGSMDTQYF
CDR3 DNA: TGTGCCAGCGAGGTGGGGAGTATGGATACGCAGTATTTT

V gene: TRBV24-1
D gene: -
J gene: TRBJ2-2
clone size: many
CDR3 protein: CATSDLMGNTGELFF
CDR3 DNA: TGTGCCACCAGTGATTTGATGGGGAACACCGGGGAGCTGTTTTTT

V gene: TRBV4-1
D gene: TRBD1
J gene: TRBJ1-2
clone size: many
CDR3 protein: CASSQDTGTGYVNYGYTF
CDR3 DNA: TGCGCCAGCAGCCAAGACACCGGGACAGGGTACGTCAACTATGGCTACACCTTC

V gene: TRBV6-1
D gene: -
J gene: TRBJ2-6
clone size: -
CDR3 protein: CASSSQESGANVMTF
CDR3 DNA: TGTGCCAGCAGTTCTCAGGAGTCTGGGGCCAACGTCATGACTTTC

V gene: TRBV10-3
D gene: TRBD2
J gene: TRBJ2-6
clone size: -
CDR3 protein: CAISEHGTSGRDSEANILTF
CDR3 DNA: TGTGCCATCAGTGAACATGGGACTAGCGGGAGGGACTCTGAGGCTAACATCCTGACTTTC

V gene: TRBV20-1
D gene: -
J gene: TRBJ2-1
clone size: -
CDR3 protein: CSAEETVGSYIEQFF
CDR3 DNA: TGCAGTGCTGAGGAGACCGTAGGCTCCTACATTGAGCAGTTCTTC

V gene: TRBV6-1
D gene: -
J gene: TRBJ1-3
clone size: -
CDR3 protein: CTSAGPGSSSGNTIYF
CDR3 DNA: TGTACCAGCGCGGGGCCCGGATCGTCCTCTGGAAACACCATATATTTT

V gene: TRBV28
D gene: TRBD2
J gene: TRBJ2-1
clone size: few
CDR3 protein: CASSSATGLGTGTSGIPEQFF
CDR3 DNA: TGTGCCAGCAGTTCGGCCACAGGGTTAGGGACCGGGACTAGCGGGATCCCTGAGCAGTTCTTC

V gene: TRBV5-1
D gene: -
J gene: TRBJ2-6
clone size: many
CDR3 protein: CASSLGQGSGANVLTF
CDR3 DNA: TGCGCCAGCAGCTTAGGGCAGGGCTCTGGGGCCAACGTCCTGACTTTC

V gene: TRBV28
D gene: -
J gene: TRBJ2-7
clone size: -
CDR3 protein: CATRGLKVAGGAYEKYF
CDR3 DNA: -

V gene: TRBV29-1
D gene: -
J gene: TRBJ2-5
clone size: -
CDR3 protein: CSIADRYRETQYF
CDR3 DNA: TGCAGCATTGCCGACAGGTACAGAGAGACCCAGTACTTC

V gene: TRBV7-3
D gene: -
J gene: TRBJ2-1
clone size: few
CDR3 protein: CASSFYSTNEQFF
CDR3 DNA: TGTGCCAGCAGCTTCTATAGTACGAATGAGCAGTTCTTC

V gene: TRBV29-1
D gene: TRBD1
J gene: TRBJ2-7
clone size: once
CDR3 protein: CSYEGTGGTYEQYF
CDR3 DNA: TGCAGCTATGAAGGGACAGGGGGTACCTACGAGCAGTACTTC

V gene: TRBV30
D gene: -
J gene: TRBJ1-1
clone size: -
CDR3 protein: CAWSDNNNTEAFF
CDR3 DNA: TGTGCCTGGAGTGACAATAACAACACTGAAGCTTTCTTT

V gene: TRBV7-3
D gene: -
J gene: TRBJ1-1
clone size: -
CDR3 protein: CASAAGRNTEAFF
CDR3 DNA: TGTGCCAGCGCCGCTGGGAGGAACACTGAAGCTTTCTTT

V gene: TRBV4-1
D gene: -
J gene: TRBJ2-2
clone size: -
CDR3 protein: CASSQDRGGIRELLF
CDR3 DNA: TGCGCCAGCAGCCAAGATCGGGGCGGGATAAGGGAGCTGTTGTTC

V gene: TRBV6-1
D gene: -
J gene: TRBJ2-1
clone size: -
CDR3 protein: CASRGGTEGILDSQFF
CDR3 DNA: TGTGCCAGCAGAGGAGGGACCGAAGGAATCTTGGATTCCCAGTTCTTC

V gene: TRBV14
D gene: -
J gene: TRBJ1-6
clone size: -
CDR3 protein: CTSSQEGSLSTHF
CDR3 DNA: TGTACCAGCAGCCAAGAGGGATCTTTAAGCACCCACTTT

V gene: TRBV11-1
D gene: -
J gene: TRBJ2-2
clone size: -
CDR3 protein: CASSYTTGTRELSF
CDR3 DNA: TGTGCCAGCAGCTATACTACCGGCACCCGGGAGCTATCTTTT

V gene: TRBV4-2
D gene: TRBD2
J gene: TRBJ2-1
clone size: many
CDR3 protein: CASSSGTRLGNEQFF
CDR3 DNA: TGTGCCAGCAGCTCCGGGACTAGACTGGGTAATGAGCAGTTCTTC

V gene: TRBV20-1
D gene: -
J gene: TRBJ2-7
clone size: many
CDR3 protein: CSARGLGSSYEQYF
CDR3 DNA: TGCAGTGCTAGGGGATTAGGGAGCTCCTACGAGCAGTACTTC

V gene: TRBV28
D gene: -
J gene: TRBJ2-2
clone size: -
CDR3 protein: CASRDPGQGLAGELFF
CDR3 DNA: TGTGCCAGCAGAGATCCGGGACAAGGATTAGCCGGGGAGCTGTTTTTT

V gene: TRBV6-1
D gene: -
J gene: TRBJ2-2
clone size: -
CDR3 protein: CASSGLGITSTGKLFF
CDR3 DNA: TGTGCCAGCAGTGGGTTAGGCATCACCTCAACCGGGAAGCTGTTTTTT

V gene: TRBV7-8
D gene: -
J gene: TRBJ2-7
clone size: -
CDR3 protein: CASSFWRTEGEQYF
CDR3 DNA: TGTGCCAGCAGCTTTTGGAGAACAGAGGGGGAGCAGTACTTC

V gene: TRBV11-1
D gene: -
J gene: TRBJ2-1
clone size: -
CDR3 protein: CASSPGTLGGYSEQFF
CDR3 DNA: TGTGCCAGCAGTCCAGGGACGCTGGGGGGATACAGTGAGCAATTCTTC

V gene: TRBV27
D gene: TRBD2
J gene: TRBJ2-7
clone size: -
CDR3 protein: CASSFLSGRAREQYF
CDR3 DNA: TGTGCCAGCAGTTTCCTGAGCGGGAGGGCCAGAGAGCAGTACTTC

V gene: TRBV29-1
D gene: -
J gene: TRBJ2-7
clone size: -
CDR3 protein: CSNEPDQGLGNEQYF
CDR3 DNA: TGCAGTAACGAGCCAGATCAAGGACTTGGTAACGAGCAGTACTTC

V gene: TRBV6-6
D gene: -
J gene: TRBJ1-2
clone size: -
CDR3 protein: CASSLQDSYGNTF
CDR3 DNA: TGTGCCAGCAGTTTACAGGATAGCTATGGCAACACCTTT

V gene: TRBV29-1
D gene: TRBD1
J gene: TRBJ2-4
clone size: few
CDR3 protein: CSDGDRVKIQYF
CDR3 DNA: TGCAGCGATGGGGACAGGGTAAAGATTCAGTACTTC

V gene: TRBV6-5
D gene: -
J gene: TRBJ2-1
clone size: once
CDR3 protein: CGSYPGARGEQFF
CDR3 DNA: TGTGGCAGTTACCCTGGAGCCAGGGGTGAGCAGTTCTTC

V gene: TRBV5-6
D gene: TRBD2
J gene: TRBJ2-7
clone size: -
CDR3 protein: CACSLFREESYEQYF
CDR3 DNA: TGTGCCTGCAGCTTGTTTCGGGAGGAATCCTACGAGCAGTACTTT

V gene: TRBV28
D gene: -
J gene: TRBJ1-2
clone size: -
CDR3 protein: CATGPLGTKNGYTF
CDR3 DNA: TGTGCCACCGGTCCACTAGGGACCAAAAATGGCTATACCTTC

V gene: TRBV10-2
D gene: -
J gene: TRBJ2-7
clone size: -
CDR3 protein: CASSGVISSYEQYF
CDR3 DNA: TGTGCCAGCAGTGGCGTGATTAGCTCCTACGAGCAGTACTTC

V gene: TRBV12-3/TRBV12-4
D gene: TRBD1
J gene: TRBJ2-1
clone size: -
CDR3 protein: CASSPGQGMWDKQFF
CDR3 DNA: TGTGCCAGCAGCCCGGGACAGGGCATGTGGGATAAGCAGTTCTTC

V gene: TRBV4-1
D gene: TRBD2
J gene: TRBJ2-2
clone size: -
CDR3 protein: CASSLRENTGELFF
CDR3 DNA: TGCGCCAGCAGCCTGCGGGAGAACACCGGGGAGTTGTTTTTT

V gene: TRBV29-1
D gene: -
J gene: TRBJ1-4
clone size: -
CDR3 protein: CSVVTGCGELFF
CDR3 DNA: TGCAGCGTTGTAACCGGGTGTGGCGAACTGTTTTTT

V gene: TRBV5-1
D gene: -
J gene: TRBJ2-7
clone size: -
CDR3 protein: CASSLDVMVLGSSYEQYF
CDR3 DNA: TGCGCCAGCAGCTTGGATGTCATGGTTTTGGGGAGCTCCTACGAGCAGTACTTC

V gene: TRBV19
D gene: -
J gene: TRBJ2-7
clone size: -
CDR3 protein: CASSRQSSYEQYF
CDR3 DNA: TGTGCCAGTAGCCGACAGTCATCCTACGAGCAGTACTTC

V gene: TRBV11-2
D gene: TRBD2
J gene: TRBJ2-7
clone size: many
CDR3 protein: CASSPRTAGEQYF
CDR3 DNA: TGTGCCAGCAGTCCCCGTACAGCGGGGGAGCAGTACTTC

V gene: TRBV14
D gene: -
J gene: TRBJ2-3
clone size: -
CDR3 protein: CASSQVGLGVADTDMEYF
CDR3 DNA: TGTGCCAGCAGCCAAGTGGGGCTTGGAGTCGCAGACACAGATATGGAGTATTTT